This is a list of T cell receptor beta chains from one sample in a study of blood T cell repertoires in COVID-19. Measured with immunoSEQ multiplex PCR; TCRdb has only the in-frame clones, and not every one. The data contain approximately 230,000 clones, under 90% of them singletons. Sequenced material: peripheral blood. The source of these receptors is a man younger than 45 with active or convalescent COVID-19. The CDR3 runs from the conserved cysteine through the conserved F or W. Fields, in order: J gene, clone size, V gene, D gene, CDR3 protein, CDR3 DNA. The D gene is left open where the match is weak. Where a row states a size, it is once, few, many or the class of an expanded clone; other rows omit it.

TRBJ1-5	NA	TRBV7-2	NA	CASSLGPGEQPQHF	TGTGCCAGCAGCTTAGGGCCGGGGGAACAGCCCCAGCATTTT
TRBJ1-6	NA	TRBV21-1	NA	CAILTGNSPLHF	TGTGCCATCCTGACAGGTAATTCACCCCTCCACTTT
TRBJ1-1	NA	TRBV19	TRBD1	CASRRGDRRNTEAFF	TGTGCCAGTAGGAGGGGGGACAGACGAAACACTGAAGCTTTCTTT
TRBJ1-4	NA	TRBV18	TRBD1	CASSPVGQRNEKLFF	TGTGCCAGCTCACCAGTGGGACAGAGGAATGAAAAACTGTTTTTT
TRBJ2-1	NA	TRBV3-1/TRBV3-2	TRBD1	CASSQRLGQGSNEQFF	TGTGCCAGCAGCCAACGCCTGGGACAGGGAAGTAATGAGCAGTTCTTC
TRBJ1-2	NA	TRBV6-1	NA	CASSDRVGGYTF	TGTGCCAGCAGTGACAGGGTGGGCGGCTACACCTTC
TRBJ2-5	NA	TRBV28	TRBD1	CASDRGVGTQYF	TGTGCCTCCGACAGGGGGGTGGGGACCCAGTACTTC
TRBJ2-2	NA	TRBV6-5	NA	CASRPQAGELFF	TGTGCCAGCAGGCCGCAGGCCGGGGAGCTGTTTTTT
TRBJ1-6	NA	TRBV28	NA	CASSLPGHQNSPLHF	TGTGCCAGCAGTTTGCCGGGACACCAGAATTCACCCCTCCACTTT
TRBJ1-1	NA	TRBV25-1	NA	CASSVPGGGTEAFF	TGTGCCAGCAGTGTCCCGGGAGGGGGCACTGAAGCTTTCTTT
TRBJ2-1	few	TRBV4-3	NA	CASSQDRSVNEQFF	TGCGCCAGCAGCCAAGACCGATCGGTGAATGAGCAGTTCTTC
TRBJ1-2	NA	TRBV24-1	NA	CATRETGLSGYTF	TGTGCCACCAGGGAGACGGGTCTGAGCGGCTACACCTTC
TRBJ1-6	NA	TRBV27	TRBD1	CASSKDRAPTPESSPLHF	TGTGCCAGCAGTAAGGACAGGGCTCCTACACCTGAATCATCACCCCTCCACTTT